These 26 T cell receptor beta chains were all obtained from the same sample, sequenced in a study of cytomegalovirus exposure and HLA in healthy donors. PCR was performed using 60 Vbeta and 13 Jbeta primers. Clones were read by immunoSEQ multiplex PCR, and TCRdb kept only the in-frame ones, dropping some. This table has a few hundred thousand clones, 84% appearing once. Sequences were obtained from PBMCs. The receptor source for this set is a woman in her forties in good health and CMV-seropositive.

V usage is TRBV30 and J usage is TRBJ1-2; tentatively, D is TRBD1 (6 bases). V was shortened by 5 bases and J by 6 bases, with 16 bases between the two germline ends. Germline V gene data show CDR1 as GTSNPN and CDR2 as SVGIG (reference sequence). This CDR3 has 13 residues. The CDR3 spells CAWQPGHVDGYTF. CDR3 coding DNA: TGTGCCTGGCAACCGGGACACGTCGATGGCTACACCTTC.

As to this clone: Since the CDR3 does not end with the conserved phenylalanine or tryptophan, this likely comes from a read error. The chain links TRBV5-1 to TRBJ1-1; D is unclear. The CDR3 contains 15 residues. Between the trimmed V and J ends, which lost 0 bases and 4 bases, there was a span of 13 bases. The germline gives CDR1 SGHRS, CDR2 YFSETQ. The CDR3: CASSLEVAAGTEAFL. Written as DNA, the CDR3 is TGCGCCAGCAGCTTGGAGGTGGCCGCAGGCACTGAAGCTTTCCTT.

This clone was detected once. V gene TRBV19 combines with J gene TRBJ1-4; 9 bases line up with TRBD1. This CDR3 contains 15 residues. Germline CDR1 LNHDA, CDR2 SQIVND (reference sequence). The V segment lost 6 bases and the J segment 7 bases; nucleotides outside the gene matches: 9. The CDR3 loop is CASSTLDRGGEKLFF. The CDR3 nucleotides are TGTGCCAGTAGCACTCTGGACAGGGGTGGTGAAAAACTGTTTTTT. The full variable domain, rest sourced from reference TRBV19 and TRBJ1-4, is DGGITQSPKYLFRKEGQNVTLSCEQNLNHDAMYWYRQDPGQGLRLIYYSQIVNDFQKGDIAEGYSVSREKKESFPLTVTSAQKNPTAFYLCASSTLDRGGEKLFFGSGTQLSVL.

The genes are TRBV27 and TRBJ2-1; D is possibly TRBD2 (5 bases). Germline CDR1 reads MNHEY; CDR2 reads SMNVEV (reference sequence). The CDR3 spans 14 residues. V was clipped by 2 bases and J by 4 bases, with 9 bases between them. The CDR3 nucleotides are TGTGCCAGCAGTTTAGCGGGCCCATACAATGAGCAGTTCTTC. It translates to CASSLAGPYNEQFF.

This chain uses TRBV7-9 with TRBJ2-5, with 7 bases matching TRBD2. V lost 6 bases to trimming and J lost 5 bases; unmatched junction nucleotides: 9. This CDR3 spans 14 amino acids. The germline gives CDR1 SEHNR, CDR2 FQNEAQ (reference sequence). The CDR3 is CASSSGLEEETQYF. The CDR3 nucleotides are TGTGCCAGCAGTTCCGGACTAGAGGAGGAGACCCAGTACTTC.

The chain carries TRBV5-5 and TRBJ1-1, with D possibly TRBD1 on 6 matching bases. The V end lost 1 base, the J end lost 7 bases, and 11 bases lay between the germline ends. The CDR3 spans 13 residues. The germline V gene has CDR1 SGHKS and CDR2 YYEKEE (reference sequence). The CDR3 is CASSLYGQLEAFF. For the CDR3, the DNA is TGTGCCAGCAGCTTGTATGGACAGCTTGAAGCTTTCTTT.

In DNA form, the CDR3 reads TGTGCCTGGAGTGCAGAGGGGGCCGGGGTTACTGAAGCTTTCTTT. It codes for CAWSAEGAGVTEAFF. The chain is built from TRBV30 and TRBJ1-1, with 7 bases fitting TRBD1. The trim removed 1 base at V and 5 bases at J, leaving 10 bases unmatched. The germline CDR1 and CDR2 sequences are GTSNPN and SVGIG (reference sequence). The CDR3 contains 15 residues. The whole variable domain, remainder taken from reference TRBV30 and TRBJ1-1, is SQTIHQWPATLVQPVGSPLSLECTVEGTSNPNLYWYRQAAGRGLQLLFYSVGIGQISSEVPQNLSASRPQDRQFILSSKKLLLSDSGFYLCAWSAEGAGVTEAFFGQGTRLTVV.

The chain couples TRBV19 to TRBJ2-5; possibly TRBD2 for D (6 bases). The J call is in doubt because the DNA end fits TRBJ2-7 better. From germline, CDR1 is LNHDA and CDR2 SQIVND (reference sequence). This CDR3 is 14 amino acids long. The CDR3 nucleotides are TGTGCCAGTAGCCAAAGTACCGGAGGGCACGAGCAGTACTTC. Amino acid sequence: CASSQSTGGHEQYF.

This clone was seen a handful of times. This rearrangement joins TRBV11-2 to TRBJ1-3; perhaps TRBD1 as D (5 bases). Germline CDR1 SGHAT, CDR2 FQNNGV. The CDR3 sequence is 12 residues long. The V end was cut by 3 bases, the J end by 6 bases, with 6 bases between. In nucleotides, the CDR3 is TGTGCCAGCAGCTTGACAGTAAACACCATATATTTT. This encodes CASSLTVNTIYF.

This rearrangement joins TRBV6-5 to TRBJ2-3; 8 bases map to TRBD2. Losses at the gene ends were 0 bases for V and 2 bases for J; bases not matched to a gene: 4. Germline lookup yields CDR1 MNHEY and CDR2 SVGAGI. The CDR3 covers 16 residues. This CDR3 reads CASSYSSGGLTDTQYF. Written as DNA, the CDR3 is TGTGCCAGCAGTTACTCGAGCGGGGGACTCACAGATACGCAGTATTTT.

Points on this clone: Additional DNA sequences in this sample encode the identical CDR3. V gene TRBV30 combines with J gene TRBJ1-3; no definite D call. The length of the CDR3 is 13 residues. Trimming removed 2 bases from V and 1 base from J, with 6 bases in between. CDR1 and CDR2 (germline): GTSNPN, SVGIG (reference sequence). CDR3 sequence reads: CAWSRGSGNTIYF. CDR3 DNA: TGTGCCTGGAGTAGAGGATCTGGAAACACCATATATTTT.

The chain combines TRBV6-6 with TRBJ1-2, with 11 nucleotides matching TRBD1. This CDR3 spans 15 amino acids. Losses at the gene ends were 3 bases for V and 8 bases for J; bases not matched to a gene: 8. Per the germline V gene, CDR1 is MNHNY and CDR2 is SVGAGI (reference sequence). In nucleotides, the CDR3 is TGTGCCAGCAGTTATCCTCCGGGACAGGGGGGCGGCTACACCTTC. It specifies CASSYPPGQGGGYTF.

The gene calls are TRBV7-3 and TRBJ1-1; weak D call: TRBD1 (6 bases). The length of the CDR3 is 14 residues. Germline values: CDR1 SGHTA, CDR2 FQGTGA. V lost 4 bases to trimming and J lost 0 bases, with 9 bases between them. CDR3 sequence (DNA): TGTGCCAGCAGCTCACAGGGAGTGAACACTGAAGCTTTCTTT. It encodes CASSSQGVNTEAFF.

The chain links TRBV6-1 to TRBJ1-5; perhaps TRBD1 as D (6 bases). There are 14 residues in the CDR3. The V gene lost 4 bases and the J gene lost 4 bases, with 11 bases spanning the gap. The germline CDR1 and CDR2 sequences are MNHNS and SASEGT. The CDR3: CASSADSPNQPQHF. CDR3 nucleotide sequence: TGTGCCAGCAGTGCGGACAGTCCGAATCAGCCCCAGCATTTT.

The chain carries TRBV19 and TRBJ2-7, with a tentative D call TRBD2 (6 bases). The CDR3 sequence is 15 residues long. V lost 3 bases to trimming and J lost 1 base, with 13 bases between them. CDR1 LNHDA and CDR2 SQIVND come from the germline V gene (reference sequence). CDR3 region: CASSILGGESYEQYF. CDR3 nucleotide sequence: TGTGCCAGTAGTATTCTGGGGGGAGAATCCTACGAGCAGTACTTC. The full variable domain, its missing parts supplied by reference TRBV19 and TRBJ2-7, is DGGITQSPKYLFRKEGQNVTLSCEQNLNHDAMYWYRQDPGQGLRLIYYSQIVNDFQKGDIAEGYSVSREKKESFPLTVTSAQKNPTAFYLCASSILGGESYEQYFGPGTRLTVT.

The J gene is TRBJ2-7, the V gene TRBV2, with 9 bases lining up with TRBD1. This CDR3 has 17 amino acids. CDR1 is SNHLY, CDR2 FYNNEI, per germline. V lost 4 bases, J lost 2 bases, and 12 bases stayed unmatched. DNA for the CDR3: TGTGCCAGCAGTGCCGGCGGAGGACAGGGGAGTCCCTACGAGCAGTACTTC. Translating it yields CASSAGGGQGSPYEQYF.

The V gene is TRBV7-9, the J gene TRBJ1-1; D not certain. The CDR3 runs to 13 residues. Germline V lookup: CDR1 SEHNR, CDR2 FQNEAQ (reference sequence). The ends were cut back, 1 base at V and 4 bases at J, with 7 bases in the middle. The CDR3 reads CASSLGAGTEAFF. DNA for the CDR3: TGTGCCAGCAGCTTAGGGGCTGGCACTGAAGCTTTCTTT.

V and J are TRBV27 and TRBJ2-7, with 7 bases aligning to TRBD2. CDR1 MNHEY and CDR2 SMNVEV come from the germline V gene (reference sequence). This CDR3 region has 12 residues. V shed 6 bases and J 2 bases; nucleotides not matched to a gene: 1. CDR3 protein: CASRTSPYEQYF. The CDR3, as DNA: TGTGCCAGCAGGACTAGCCCCTACGAGCAGTACTTC.

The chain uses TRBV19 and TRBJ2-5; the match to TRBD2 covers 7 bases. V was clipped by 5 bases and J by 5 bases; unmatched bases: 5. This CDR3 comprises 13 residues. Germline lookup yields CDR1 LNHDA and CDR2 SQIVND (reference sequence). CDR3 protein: CASSPGLVETQYF. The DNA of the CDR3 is TGTGCCAGTAGTCCCGGACTAGTGGAGACCCAGTACTTC.

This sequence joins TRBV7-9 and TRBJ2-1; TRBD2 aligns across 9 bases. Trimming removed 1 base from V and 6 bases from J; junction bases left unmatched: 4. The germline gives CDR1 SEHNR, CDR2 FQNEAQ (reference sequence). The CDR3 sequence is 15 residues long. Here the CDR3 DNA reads TGTGCCAGCAGCTTAGGACTAGCGGAATTCAATGAGCAGTTCTTC. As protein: CASSLGLAEFNEQFF.

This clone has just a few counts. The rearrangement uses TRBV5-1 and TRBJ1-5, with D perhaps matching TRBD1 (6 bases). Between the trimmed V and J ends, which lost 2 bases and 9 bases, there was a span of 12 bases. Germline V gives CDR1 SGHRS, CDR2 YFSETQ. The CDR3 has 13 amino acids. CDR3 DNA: TGCGCCAGCAGCTTAGAGGGGGTGACGCCCCAGCATTTT. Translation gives CASSLEGVTPQHF.

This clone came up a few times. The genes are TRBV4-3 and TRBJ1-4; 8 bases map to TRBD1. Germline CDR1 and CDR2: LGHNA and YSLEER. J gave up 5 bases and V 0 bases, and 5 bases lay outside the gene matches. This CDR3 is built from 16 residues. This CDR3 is CASSQDLGQANEKLFF. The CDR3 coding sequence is TGCGCCAGCAGCCAAGATCTGGGACAGGCAAATGAAAAACTGTTTTTT.

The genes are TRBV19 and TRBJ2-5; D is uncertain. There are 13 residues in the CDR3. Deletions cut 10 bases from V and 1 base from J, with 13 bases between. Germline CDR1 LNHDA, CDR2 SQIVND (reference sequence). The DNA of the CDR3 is TGTGCCACCAGTGGCAGTATCCAAGAGACCCAGTACTTC. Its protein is CATSGSIQETQYF.

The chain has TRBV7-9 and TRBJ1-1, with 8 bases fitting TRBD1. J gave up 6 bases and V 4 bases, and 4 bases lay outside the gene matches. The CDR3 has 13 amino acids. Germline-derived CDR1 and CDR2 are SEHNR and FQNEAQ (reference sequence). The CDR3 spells CASSSTTGAEAFF. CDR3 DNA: TGTGCCAGCAGCTCAACGACAGGGGCTGAAGCTTTCTTT.

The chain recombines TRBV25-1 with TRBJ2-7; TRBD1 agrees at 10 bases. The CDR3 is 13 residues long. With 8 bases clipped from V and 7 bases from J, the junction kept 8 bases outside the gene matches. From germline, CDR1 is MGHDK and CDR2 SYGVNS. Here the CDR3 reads CASVDRGVGEQYF. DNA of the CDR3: TGTGCCAGCGTGGACAGGGGGGTCGGAGAGCAGTACTTC.

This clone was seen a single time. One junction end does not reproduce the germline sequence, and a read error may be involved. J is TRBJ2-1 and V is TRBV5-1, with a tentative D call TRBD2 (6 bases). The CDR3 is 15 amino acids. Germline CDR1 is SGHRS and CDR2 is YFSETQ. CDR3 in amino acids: CASSSLGGPRNEQFF. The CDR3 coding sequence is TGCGCCAGCAGCTCTCTAGGAGGGCCACGGAATGAACAGTTCTTC.